There are many counts of the clone carrying this T cell receptor (beta chain). Antigen: not known. This CDR3 has 17 amino acids. Germline V gives CDR1 SGHVS, CDR2 FQNEAQ. Between the trimmed V and J ends, which lost 2 bases and 0 bases, there was a span of 16 bases. These data belong to a study of CD8 T cells in ankylosing spondylitis. Broader study findings: From matched ankylosing spondylitis synovial fluid, disease-linked clones were reportedly recovered at significantly enriched levels.

TCRdb reprocessed the 5' RACE reads via MiXCR and lists one record per CDR3 protein. The data hold some 130,000 distinct CDR3 sequences, with about 7.3% observed a single time. V is TRBV7-8 and J is TRBJ1-1, with a possible D match to TRBD1 (5 bases). The origin of this receptor is a female donor with ankylosing spondylitis or in good health (not recorded which). Sequenced: blood, either unsorted or a sorted T cell fraction (not recorded which). This chain's CDR3 is CASSLTSGQYMNTEAFF. The DNA for the CDR3 is TGTGCCAGCAGCTTAACATCAGGACAATACATGAACACTGAAGCTTTCTTT.